This TCR beta chain was identified in a study of cytomegalovirus exposure and HLA in healthy donors. Study information: Early released data comprised around 85 million unique TCRs from HLA-typed donors. Study results and limitations: An analysis that came later showed most CMV-associated TCR beta chains appearing HLA-restricted. The listing of 150 to 200 TCR beta chains classed them as cytomegalovirus-associated. In the analysis, some V segments, TRBV6-2 and TRBV6-3 included, were excluded as indistinguishable.

Germline-derived CDR1 and CDR2 are SGHAT and FQNNGV. Trimming took 6 bases from V and 10 from J, leaving 19 bases between them. The CDR3 totals 15 residues. PCR employed 60 Vbeta and 13 Jbeta primers. The data were produced by immunoSEQ multiplex PCR, yet TCRdb's version contains in-frame clones alone and is incomplete. The sample consists of 150,000 to 200,000 clones, about four fifths of them appearing once. In regard to this clone: Its target is not known.

The sample taken for sequencing was PBMCs. This TCR came from a male donor in good health and CMV-seronegative. This chain uses TRBV11-2 with TRBJ1-6; D perhaps matches TRBD1 (5 bases). The DNA for the CDR3 is TGTGCCAGCAGATCAAACAGGATAACGGAGTCACCCCTCCACTTT. This codes for CASRSNRITESPLHF.